One sample yielded the 20 T cell receptor beta chains listed below, sequenced in a study of response to subunit inactivated influenza vaccine. One entry per CDR3 protein, called by TCRdb with MiXCR from the RT-PCR reads. The sample records over 750,000 distinct CDR3 sequences, 21% being singletons. The source was PBMCs from blood, collected 5 days after vaccination. These receptors all stem from a man aged 45 to 65 who received an inactivated influenza vaccine.

The V call is TRBV6-1, the J call TRBJ2-1; no definite D call. The V end lost 8 bases, the J end lost 2 bases, and 10 bases lay between the germline ends. There are 13 residues in the CDR3. Germline CDR1 reads MNHNS; CDR2 reads SASEGT. The CDR3: CASRTAAYNEQFF. Here the CDR3 DNA reads TGTGCCAGCCGGACCGCCGCCTACAATGAGCAGTTCTTC.

This clonotype was seen more than once but under ten times. The rearrangement joins TRBV29-1 to TRBJ2-5; maybe TRBD1 (6 bases). CDR3 size: 16 residues. Trimming left V 3 bases short and J 1 base short, with 18 bases between. From germline, CDR1 is SQVTM and CDR2 ANQGSEA. CDR3 sequence reads: CSVEGLMGTIQETQYF. The CDR3 DNA reads as TGCAGCGTTGAGGGGTTGATGGGGACAATCCAAGAGACCCAGTACTTC.

The chain employs TRBV20-1 and TRBJ2-7; D gene uncertain. Deletions cut 5 bases from V and 7 bases from J, with 15 bases between. This CDR3 has 12 amino acids. Germline lookup yields CDR1 DFQATT and CDR2 SNEGSKA (reference sequence). In DNA form, the CDR3 reads TGCAGTGCTGCAAGGGATCTGGGTGAGCAGTACTTC. Protein: CSAARDLGEQYF.

V usage is TRBV28 and J usage is TRBJ2-2; 14 bases map to TRBD2. Germline V gene sequence: CDR1 MDHEN, CDR2 SYDVKM. The CDR3 covers 17 residues. The junction had 7 bases not matched to a gene; V was cut back by 6 bases and J by 4 bases. CDR3 DNA sequence: TGTGCCAGCAGGGGACTAGCGGGGGCCTCGGGCACCGGGGAGCTGTTTTTT. As protein: CASRGLAGASGTGELFF.

A few counts support this clonotype. The V and J genes are TRBV5-1 and TRBJ2-7; D is unclear. Looked up from germline, CDR1 is SGHRS and CDR2 is YFSETQ. CDR3 length: 15 amino acids. V was cut by 5 bases and J by 3 bases, with 18 bases left in between. The CDR3 DNA reads TGCGCCAGCAGTGCCGTTTCCGGCGGAAACTACGAGCAGTACTTC. Its translation: CASSAVSGGNYEQYF. The entire variable domain, with the rest obtained from reference TRBV5-1 and TRBJ2-7, is as follows: KAGVTQTPRYLIKTRGQQVTLSCSPISGHRSVSWYQQTPGQGLQFLFEYFSETQRNKGNFPGRFSGRQFSNSRSEMNVSTLELGDSALYLCASSAVSGGNYEQYFGPGTRLTVT.

The V gene is TRBV27, the J gene TRBJ2-3; 10 bases agree with TRBD1. Germline CDR1 is MNHEY and CDR2 is SMNVEV (reference sequence). J gave up 0 bases and V 5 bases, and 5 bases lay outside the gene matches. The CDR3 is 16 residues long. CDR3 bases: TGTGCCAGCAGTCCCGACAGGGGGCTGAGCACAGATACGCAGTATTTT. It yields the protein CASSPDRGLSTDTQYF.

In this sample, this clonotype turned up a few times. The chain employs TRBV15 and TRBJ2-1, with TRBD2 matching 8 bases. Germline V gives CDR1 LNHNV, CDR2 YYDKDF (reference sequence). This CDR3 has 19 amino acids. After removal of 0 bases from V and 0 bases from J, the junction contained 10 bases not matched to a gene. CDR3 nucleotides: TGTGCCACCAGCAGAGATAGCCGGGGGGGGATTAGCTCCTACAATGAGCAGTTCTTC. Protein product: CATSRDSRGGISSYNEQFF.

V and J are TRBV29-1 and TRBJ2-2, with 9 bases matching TRBD1. This CDR3 is 18 amino acids long. Germline assignment: CDR1 SQVTM and CDR2 ANQGSEA. After removal of 4 bases from V and 4 bases from J, the junction contained 16 bases not matched to a gene. Written as DNA, the CDR3 is TGCAGCGTTGGGGGGGGACAGGGAATGGCGGGCTTCACCGGGGAGCTGTTTTTT. Encoded protein: CSVGGGQGMAGFTGELFF.

There are a few counts of this clonotype. The gene calls are TRBV27 and TRBJ2-3, with D uncertain. This CDR3 has 12 amino acids. Trimming left V 6 bases short and J 4 bases short, with 8 bases between. Germline-derived CDR1 and CDR2 are MNHEY and SMNVEV (reference sequence). The CDR3 DNA reads TGTGCCAGCAGCCCAAGCGCAGATACGCAGTATTTT. Protein product: CASSPSADTQYF.

V is TRBV20-1 and J is TRBJ2-1, with D unresolved. V was pared by 6 bases and J by 2 bases, with 23 bases between. The length of the CDR3 is 17 residues. The germline gives CDR1 DFQATT, CDR2 SNEGSKA (reference sequence). The CDR3 DNA reads TGCAGTGCCCCAAGGCGTCAACGGATACTACCCTACAATGAGCAGTTCTTC. Protein: CSAPRRQRILPYNEQFF.

This clonotype has just a few counts. Here the CDR3 reads CASSIAGDEQFF. The CDR3 DNA sequence: TGCGCCAGCAGCATAGCGGGGGATGAGCAGTTCTTC. The rearrangement uses TRBV5-1 and TRBJ2-1; 9 bases fit TRBD2. Unmatched junction bases numbered 1, after V lost 4 bases and J lost 8 bases. Germline-derived CDR1 and CDR2 are SGHRS and YFSETQ. This CDR3 contains 12 residues.

There are a few counts of this clonotype. The chain employs TRBV7-9 and TRBJ1-1; TRBD1 might be the D (5 bases). Between the trimmed V and J ends, which lost 5 bases and 0 bases, there was a span of 16 bases. Germline V gene data show CDR1 as SEHNR and CDR2 as FQNEAQ (reference sequence). This CDR3 has 16 amino acids. CDR3 amino acids: CASSPHRSGVNTEAFF. The DNA of the CDR3 is TGTGCCAGCAGCCCCCACAGGAGCGGGGTGAACACTGAAGCTTTCTTT.

The rearrangement joins TRBV6-2 or TRBV6-3 to TRBJ2-3, with D perhaps assigned TRBD1 or TRBD2 (6 bases each). Germline V CDR1 and CDR2: MNHEY, SVGEGT. Trimming left V 6 bases short and J 4 bases short, with 20 bases between. This CDR3 contains 16 residues. CDR3 sequence: CASSQGGLTVSDTQYF. As DNA, the CDR3 is TGTGCCAGCAGCCAAGGGGGGCTAACCGTTTCAGATACGCAGTATTTT.

This clonotype was counted many times. V usage is TRBV20-1 and J usage is TRBJ2-5; perhaps TRBD1 as D (6 bases). Between the trimmed V and J ends, which lost 1 base and 3 bases, there was a span of 9 bases. The germline CDR1 and CDR2 sequences are DFQATT and SNEGSKA (reference sequence). The CDR3 loop spans 13 amino acids. CDR3 residues: CSARGQGKETQYF. In DNA, the CDR3 is TGCAGTGCTAGAGGGCAGGGGAAAGAGACCCAGTACTTC.

Notes on this clonotype: Its ends do not fully match the called genes, so a read error is possible. The V call is TRBV27, the J call TRBJ1-1; 7 bases map to TRBD1. Germline V lookup: CDR1 MNHEY, CDR2 SMNVEV (reference sequence). The CDR3 is 18 residues long. The CDR3 here is CASGLGPVQGPEGSEAFF. The CDR3, as DNA: TGTGCCAGCGGTTTAGGGCCCGTACAGGGGCCCGAGGGGAGTGAAGCTTTCTTT.

The CDR3 DNA sequence: TGCGCCAGCAGCTTGGGAGGAGGGGGGGACACTGAAGCTTTCTTT. Protein sequence: CASSLGGGGDTEAFF. The chain employs TRBV5-1 and TRBJ1-1; weak D call: TRBD1 (6 bases). The CDR3 totals 15 residues. V was trimmed by 0 bases and J by 3 bases, leaving 12 bases between them. CDR1 and CDR2 from the germline V gene are SGHRS and YFSETQ. Filled out from reference TRBV5-1 and TRBJ1-1, the complete variable domain reads KAGVTQTPRYLIKTRGQQVTLSCSPISGHRSVSWYQQTPGQGLQFLFEYFSETQRNKGNFPGRFSGRQFSNSRSEMNVSTLELGDSALYLCASSLGGGGDTEAFFGQGTRLTVV.

This clonotype was picked up a small number of times. This chain joins TRBV6-5 and TRBJ2-6; possible D gene TRBD1, 7 bases. The CDR3 is 14 amino acids. Germline assignment: CDR1 MNHEY and CDR2 SVGAGI. Deletions cut 3 bases from V and 10 bases from J, with 13 bases between. This CDR3 is CASSYRGRGNVLTF. The CDR3 nucleotides read TGTGCCAGCAGTTATAGGGGGCGGGGTAACGTCCTGACTTTC.

This clonotype was picked up a small number of times. This chain connects TRBV5-1 to TRBJ1-3; D unclear. This CDR3 has 21 residues. CDR1 and CDR2 from the germline V gene are SGHRS and YFSETQ. Between the trimmed V and J ends, which lost 1 base and 0 bases, there was a span of 26 bases. The CDR3 is CASSLWGEGVSPGSSGNTIYF. Written as DNA, the CDR3 is TGCGCCAGCAGCTTGTGGGGTGAGGGAGTGTCCCCCGGATCCTCTGGAAACACCATATATTTT. The whole variable domain, filled in from reference TRBV5-1 and TRBJ1-3, reads KAGVTQTPRYLIKTRGQQVTLSCSPISGHRSVSWYQQTPGQGLQFLFEYFSETQRNKGNFPGRFSGRQFSNSRSEMNVSTLELGDSALYLCASSLWGEGVSPGSSGNTIYFGEGSWLTVV.

This clonotype occurred a few times. The chain employs TRBV12-3 or TRBV12-4 and TRBJ2-3; TRBD2 might be the D (5 bases). The CDR3 covers 15 residues. Trimming shortened V by 3 bases and J by 2 bases, and 12 bases separated the two germline ends. CDR3 nucleotides: TGTGCCAGCAGTTTCCAGCGGCCACCCACAGATACGCAGTATTTT. Encoded protein: CASSFQRPPTDTQYF.

The chain employs TRBV11-3 and TRBJ2-1, with TRBD2 matching over 7 bases. Germline assignment: CDR1 SGHNT and CDR2 YENEEA. This CDR3 has 13 residues. Losses at the gene ends were 5 bases for V and 10 bases for J; bases not matched to a gene: 8. In nucleotides, the CDR3 is TGTGCCAGCAGCCCAGGAGGGAGGGGCGAGCAGTTCTTC. It translates to CASSPGGRGEQFF. The complete variable domain, with remaining parts taken from reference TRBV11-3 and TRBJ2-1, reads EAGVVQSPRYKIIEKKQPVAFWCNPISGHNTLYWYLQNLGQGPELLIRYENEEAVDDSQLPKDRFSAERLKGVDSTLKIQPAELGDSAVYLCASSPGGRGEQFFGPGTRLTVL.